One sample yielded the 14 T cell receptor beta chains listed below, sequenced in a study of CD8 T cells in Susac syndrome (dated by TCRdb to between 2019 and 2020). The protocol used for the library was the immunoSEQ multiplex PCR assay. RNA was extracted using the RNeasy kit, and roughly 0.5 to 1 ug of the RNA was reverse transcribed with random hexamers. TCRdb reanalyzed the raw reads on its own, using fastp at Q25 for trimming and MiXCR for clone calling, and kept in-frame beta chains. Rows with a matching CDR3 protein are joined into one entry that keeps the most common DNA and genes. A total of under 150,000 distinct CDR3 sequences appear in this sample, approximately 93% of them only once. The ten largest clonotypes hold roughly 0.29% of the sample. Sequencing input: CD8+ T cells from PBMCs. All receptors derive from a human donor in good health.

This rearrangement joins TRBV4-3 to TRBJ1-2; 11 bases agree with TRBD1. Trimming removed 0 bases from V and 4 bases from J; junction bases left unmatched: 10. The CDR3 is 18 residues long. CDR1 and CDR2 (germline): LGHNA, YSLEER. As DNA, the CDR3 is TGCGCCAGCAGCCAAGAGGACCAGAGGACAGGGGGCGTCTATGGCTACACCTTC. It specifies CASSQEDQRTGGVYGYTF.

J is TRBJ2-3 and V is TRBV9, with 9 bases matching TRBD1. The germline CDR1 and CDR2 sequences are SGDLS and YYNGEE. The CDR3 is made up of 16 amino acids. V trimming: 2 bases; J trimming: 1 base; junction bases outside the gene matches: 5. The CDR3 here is CASSVLRTGGTDTQYF. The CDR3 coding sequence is TGTGCCAGCAGCGTCCTAAGGACAGGGGGCACAGATACGCAGTATTTT.

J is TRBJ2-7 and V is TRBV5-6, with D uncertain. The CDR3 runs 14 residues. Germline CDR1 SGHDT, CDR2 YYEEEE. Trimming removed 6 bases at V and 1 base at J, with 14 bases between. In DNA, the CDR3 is TGTGCCAGCACAACGGCTGCATCATCCTACGAGCAGTACTTC. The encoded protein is CASTTAASSYEQYF.

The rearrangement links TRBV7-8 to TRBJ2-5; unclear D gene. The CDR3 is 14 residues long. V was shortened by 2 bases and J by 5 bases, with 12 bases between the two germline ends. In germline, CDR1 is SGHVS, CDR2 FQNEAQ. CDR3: CASSLLRGGETQYF. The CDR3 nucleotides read TGTGCCAGCAGCTTATTGCGAGGTGGCGAGACCCAGTACTTC. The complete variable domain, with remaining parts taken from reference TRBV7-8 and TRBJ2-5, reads GAGVSQSPRYKVAKRGQDVALRCDPISGHVSLFWYQQALGQGPEFLTYFQNEAQLDKSGLPSDRFFAERPEGSVSTLKIQRTQQEDSAVYLCASSLLRGGETQYFGPGTRLLVL.

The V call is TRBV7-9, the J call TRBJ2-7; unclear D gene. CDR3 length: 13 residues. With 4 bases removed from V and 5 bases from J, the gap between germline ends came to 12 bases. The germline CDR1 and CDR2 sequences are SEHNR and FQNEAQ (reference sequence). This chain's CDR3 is CASSWSPKDEQYF. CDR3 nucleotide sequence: TGTGCCAGCAGCTGGAGCCCCAAGGACGAGCAGTACTTC.

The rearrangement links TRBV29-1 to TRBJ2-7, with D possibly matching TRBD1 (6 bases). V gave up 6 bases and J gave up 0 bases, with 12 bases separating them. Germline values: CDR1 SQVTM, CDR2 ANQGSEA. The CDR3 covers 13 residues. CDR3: CSVRGIGSYEQYF. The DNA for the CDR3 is TGCAGCGTCAGGGGCATTGGCTCCTACGAGCAGTACTTC.

The CDR3 region is CASSMLAASYNEQFF. DNA of the CDR3: TGTGCCAGCAGTATGCTAGCGGCCTCCTACAATGAGCAGTTCTTC. The chain has TRBV6-2 or TRBV6-3 and TRBJ2-1; TRBD2 agrees at 7 bases. Trimming at V came to 5 bases and at J to 0 bases, leaving 4 bases not matched to a gene. Germline CDR1 reads MNHEY; CDR2 reads SVGEGT. This CDR3 has 15 residues.

As DNA, the CDR3 is TGTGCCAGCAGCCGGGGACACTTGAACACTGAAGCTTTCTTT. It encodes CASSRGHLNTEAFF. The chain recombines TRBV7-9 with TRBJ1-1; possible D gene TRBD1, 6 bases. The V end lost 5 bases, the J end lost 0 bases, and 10 bases lay between the germline ends. The CDR3 consists of 14 residues. Germline values: CDR1 SEHNR, CDR2 FQNEAQ (reference sequence).

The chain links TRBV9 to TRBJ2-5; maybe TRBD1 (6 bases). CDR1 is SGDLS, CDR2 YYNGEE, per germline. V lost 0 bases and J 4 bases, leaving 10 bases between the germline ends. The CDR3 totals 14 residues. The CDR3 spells CASSVAGRGETQYF. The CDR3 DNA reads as TGTGCCAGCAGCGTAGCCGGCAGGGGAGAGACCCAGTACTTC. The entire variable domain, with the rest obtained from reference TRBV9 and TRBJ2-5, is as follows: DSGVTQTPKHLITATGQRVTLRCSPRSGDLSVYWYQQSLDQGLQFLIQYYNGEERAKGNILERFSAQQFPDLHSELNLSSLELGDSALYFCASSVAGRGETQYFGPGTRLLVL.

CDR3 sequence reads: CASSLSEGSNTEAFF. The CDR3 DNA reads as TGTGCCAGCAGTTTATCGGAGGGCAGCAACACTGAAGCTTTCTTT. The gene calls are TRBV27 and TRBJ1-1; D is ambiguous. The V gene's germline CDR1 is MNHEY and CDR2 SMNVEV (reference sequence). CDR3 length: 15 residues. The V gene lost 0 bases and the J gene lost 2 bases, with 10 bases spanning the gap.

The CDR3 is CASRYRVGYEQYF. The CDR3 nucleotides are TGTGCCAGCAGGTACAGGGTAGGGTACGAGCAGTACTTC. The chain recombines TRBV27 with TRBJ2-7; TRBD1 is a possible D gene (6 bases). The V end was cut by 6 bases, the J end by 4 bases, with 13 bases between. There are 13 residues in the CDR3. From germline, CDR1 is MNHEY and CDR2 SMNVEV (reference sequence).

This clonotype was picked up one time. CDR3 DNA: TGTGCCAGCTCACCACCACTCACCGGTGTGGGGCACCAAGAGACCCAGTACTTC. This gives the protein CASSPPLTGVGHQETQYF. The rearrangement uses TRBV18 and TRBJ2-5, with TRBD1 as a possible D gene (5 bases). The CDR3 extends over 18 amino acids. The germline gives CDR1 KGHSH, CDR2 LQKENI. Trimming removed 0 bases from V and 0 bases from J, with 17 bases in between.

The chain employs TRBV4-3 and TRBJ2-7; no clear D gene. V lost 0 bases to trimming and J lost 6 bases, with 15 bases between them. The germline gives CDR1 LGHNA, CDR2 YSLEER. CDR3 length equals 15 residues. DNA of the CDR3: TGCGCCAGCAGCCAAGATTTGGGCGGTTCCCTCGAGCAGTACTTC. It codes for CASSQDLGGSLEQYF.

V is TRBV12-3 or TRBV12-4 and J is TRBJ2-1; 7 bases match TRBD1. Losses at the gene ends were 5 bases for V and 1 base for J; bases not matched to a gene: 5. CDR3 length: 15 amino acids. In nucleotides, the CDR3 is TGTGCCAGCAGTCTCGACAGGGAATCCTACAATGAGCAGTTCTTC. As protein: CASSLDRESYNEQFF.